Following are 9 T cell receptor beta chains from one sample sequenced in a study of OX40 agonist ivuxolimab in advanced cancers. Assay used: immunoSEQ multiplex PCR; TCRdb lists only in-frame clones, some missing. The sample has approximately 26,000 clones; approximately 79% are singletons. This specimen consisted of CD4+ or CD8+ T cells sorted from blood, obtained in a trial of the OX40 agonist ivuxolimab. The source of these receptors is an adult with an advanced solid tumor such as melanoma, head and neck, liver or kidney cancer.

V gene TRBV19 combines with J gene TRBJ2-5; 8 bases are a match to TRBD1. V shed 1 base, J shed 5 bases, and the junction held 3 bases outside the gene matches. The CDR3 consists of 14 residues. Germline V lookup: CDR1 LNHDA, CDR2 SQIVND (reference sequence). The CDR3 DNA reads TGTGCCAGTAGTATAGTGCAGGGGGCGGAGACCCAGTACTTC. Residues: CASSIVQGAETQYF.

The chain is built from TRBV19 and TRBJ2-5; TRBD1 is a possible D gene (5 bases). The J call is in doubt because the DNA end fits TRBJ2-7 better. The CDR3 runs to 15 residues. The germline V gene encodes CDR1 LNHDA and CDR2 SQIVND (reference sequence). The CDR3 is CASSTDSQKSYEQYF. CDR3 in DNA: TGTGCCAGTAGCACCGACAGCCAGAAGTCTTACGAGCAGTACTTC.

V usage is TRBV28 and J usage is TRBJ2-7; D could derive from TRBD1 or TRBD2 (5 bases each). V gave up 5 bases and J gave up 2 bases, with 13 bases separating them. The CDR3 contains 14 residues. Looked up from germline, CDR1 is MDHEN and CDR2 is SYDVKM. The CDR3 is CASSMGTIAYEQYF. CDR3 nucleotide sequence: TGTGCCAGCAGTATGGGGACCATTGCCTACGAGCAGTACTTC.

This chain links TRBV19 with TRBJ2-4; TRBD2 is a possible D gene (6 bases). Trimming took 5 bases from V and 7 from J, leaving 6 bases between them. Germline CDR1 is LNHDA and CDR2 is SQIVND (reference sequence). The CDR3 loop spans 11 amino acids. DNA for the CDR3: TGTGCCAGTAGTGGAGGGAACATTCAGTACTTC. Its translation is CASSGGNIQYF.

This rearrangement joins TRBV5-6 to TRBJ1-5, with D perhaps TRBD1 (6 bases). The germline CDR1 and CDR2 sequences are SGHDT and YYEEEE. CDR3 size: 16 residues. The germline V and J ends were trimmed by 2 bases and 4 bases, with 16 bases remaining between them. CDR3 sequence reads: CASSFEGGGRNQPQHF. The DNA of the CDR3 is TGTGCCAGCAGCTTTGAGGGGGGAGGGAGAAATCAGCCCCAGCATTTT.

The chain links TRBV5-4 to TRBJ1-2; D unresolved. This CDR3 spans 14 amino acids. With 2 bases removed from V and 8 bases from J, the gap between germline ends came to 16 bases. The germline V gene has CDR1 SGHNT and CDR2 YYREEE (reference sequence). Written as DNA, the CDR3 is TGTGCCAGCAGCTTCTCCCGGGATTTGGGGGGCTACACCTTC. Translated, it gives CASSFSRDLGGYTF.

V gene TRBV29-1 combines with J gene TRBJ1-3; D unclear. Trimming stripped 4 bases from V and 4 bases from J, with 11 bases between. CDR1 SQVTM and CDR2 ANQGSEA come from the germline V gene. The CDR3 sequence is 13 residues long. In nucleotides, the CDR3 is TGCAGCGTTGTCGGAGGTATGGGAAACACCATATATTTT. This gives the protein CSVVGGMGNTIYF.

The chain carries TRBV9 and TRBJ2-5, with TRBD2 matching over 14 bases. This CDR3 spans 18 amino acids. With V trimmed by 0 bases and J by 2 bases, 6 bases remained unmatched. Germline CDR1 is SGDLS and CDR2 is YYNGEE. CDR3 DNA: TGTGCCAGCAGCGTAGGCCCGACTAGCGGGGGGGCACAAGAGACCCAGTACTTC. This encodes CASSVGPTSGGAQETQYF.

V usage is TRBV2 and J usage is TRBJ2-7; 9 bases align to TRBD1. Germline-derived CDR1 and CDR2 are SNHLY and FYNNEI. Trimming removed 4 bases from V and 7 bases from J; junction bases left unmatched: 5. The CDR3 contains 13 residues. This chain's CDR3 is CASSGDRAKEQYF. CDR3 DNA: TGTGCCAGCAGTGGGGACAGGGCTAAAGAGCAGTACTTC.